What follows are 14 T cell receptor beta chains derived from one specimen sequenced in a study of response to subunit inactivated influenza vaccine. Each CDR3 protein is one row after TCRdb ran MiXCR on the RT-PCR reads. The sample holds about 500,000 distinct CDR3 sequences, approximately 16% seen once. The material was CD4+ T cells sorted from PBMCs, obtained roughly 24 months after vaccination. These receptors were collected from a man between 45 and 75 years old who received an inactivated influenza vaccine.

The chain carries TRBV10-3 and TRBJ2-7; 11 positions match TRBD2. CDR1 is ENHRY, CDR2 SYGVKD, per germline. The junction had 0 bases not matched to a gene; V was cut back by 3 bases and J by 2 bases. The CDR3 spans 14 residues. The CDR3 DNA follows: TGTGCCATCAGTGAACTAGCGGGAGCCTACGAGCAGTACTTC. Amino acids: CAISELAGAYEQYF.

V gene TRBV29-1 combines with J gene TRBJ1-1, with D unresolved. The V end lost 4 bases, the J end lost 0 bases, and 9 bases lay between the germline ends. This CDR3 has 13 residues. Per the germline V gene, CDR1 is SQVTM and CDR2 is ANQGSEA. The CDR3 DNA reads as TGCAGCGTTGTGGTACATATGAACACTGAAGCTTTCTTT. Protein: CSVVVHMNTEAFF.

This clonotype showed up just a few times. The chain joins TRBV10-3 to TRBJ2-3; the D gene is possibly TRBD2 (6 bases). The CDR3 runs 20 residues. CDR1 ENHRY and CDR2 SYGVKD come from the germline V gene. Deletions cut 0 bases from V and 0 bases from J, with 22 bases between. CDR3 nucleotides: TGTGCCATCAGTGAGTCGATGAGAGGGCGGGGAGCCTCTAGCACAGATACGCAGTATTTT. It is translated as CAISESMRGRGASSTDTQYF.

The rearrangement uses TRBV20-1 and TRBJ2-5; D could derive from TRBD1 or TRBD2 (5 bases each). Germline CDR1 and CDR2: DFQATT and SNEGSKA (reference sequence). Between the trimmed V and J ends, which lost 0 bases and 0 bases, there was a span of 20 bases. The CDR3 length is 18 residues. The CDR3 nucleotides are TGCAGTGCTAGAGAGACGCTAGCTGCAAAGGGGTACCAAGAGACCCAGTACTTC. Protein product: CSARETLAAKGYQETQYF.

This clonotype was found a few times. The rearrangement joins TRBV7-3 to TRBJ2-3, with D possibly TRBD2 on 5 matching bases. CDR3 length equals 13 residues. V lost 6 bases and J 3 bases, leaving 10 bases between the germline ends. Germline CDR1 is SGHTA and CDR2 is FQGTGA. The CDR3 coding sequence is TGTGCCAGCAGGGGTAGCGAGACAGATACGCAGTATTTT. This encodes CASRGSETDTQYF.

The genes are TRBV29-1 and TRBJ1-1, with a weak D call TRBD1 (5 bases). V was clipped by 0 bases and J by 9 bases, with 14 bases between them. The CDR3 runs 13 residues. Germline lookup yields CDR1 SQVTM and CDR2 ANQGSEA. CDR3 coding DNA: TGCAGCGTTGAAGAGGGCAGGGACGCAAAAGCTTTCTTT. Translating gives CSVEEGRDAKAFF.

The CDR3 DNA is TGTGCCAGCAAAGTACTGGGCGGCGACAATGAGCAGTTCTTC. Translating it yields CASKVLGGDNEQFF. The rearrangement uses TRBV2 and TRBJ2-1; D gene ambiguous. The CDR3 has 14 residues. Per the germline V gene, CDR1 is SNHLY and CDR2 is FYNNEI. Trimming cost V 7 bases and J 5 bases, with 15 bases left between them. Supplemented by reference TRBV2 and TRBJ2-1, the full variable domain reads EPEVTQTPSHQVTQMGQEVILRCVPISNHLYFYWYRQILGQKVEFLVSFYNNEISEKSEIFDDQFSVERPDGSNFTLKIRSTKLEDSAMYFCASKVLGGDNEQFFGPGTRLTVL.

The DNA of the CDR3 is TGCGCCAGCAGCTTTTCGGGAGACAATCAGCCCCAGCATTTT. This translates into CASSFSGDNQPQHF. This chain connects TRBV5-1 to TRBJ1-5; D unresolved. Deletions cut 2 bases from V and 3 bases from J, with 9 bases between. Germline loops: CDR1 SGHRS, CDR2 YFSETQ. The CDR3 runs to 14 residues.

There are many counts of this clonotype. The chain combines TRBV3-1 with TRBJ1-1; no clear D gene. Trimming cost V 8 bases and J 4 bases, with 14 bases left between them. CDR3 size: 13 residues. The V gene's germline CDR1 is LGHDT and CDR2 YNNKEL (reference sequence). The CDR3 is CASGFGGSTEAFF. The CDR3 region has the DNA TGTGCCAGCGGATTTGGAGGAAGCACTGAAGCTTTCTTT.

This chain joins TRBV10-3 and TRBJ2-7; perhaps TRBD2 as D (5 bases). This CDR3 is built from 13 residues. The germline V gene encodes CDR1 ENHRY and CDR2 SYGVKD. The V end lost 4 bases, the J end lost 4 bases, and 11 bases lay between the germline ends. DNA of the CDR3: TGTGCCATCAGTGCGGACTCCATATACGAGCAGTACTTC. Amino acid sequence: CAISADSIYEQYF.

V and J are TRBV12-3 or TRBV12-4 and TRBJ1-1; TRBD1 matches 10 bases. The trim removed 7 bases at V and 2 bases at J, leaving 10 bases unmatched. The CDR3 has 16 residues. This chain's CDR3 is CASTFRRDRGNTEAFF. DNA for the CDR3: TGTGCCAGCACCTTTCGCCGGGACAGGGGTAACACTGAAGCTTTCTTT.

The sample holds a few counts of this clonotype. V gene TRBV6-2 or TRBV6-3 combines with J gene TRBJ1-5, with D hard to call. Germline CDR1 reads MNHEY; CDR2 reads SVGEGT. V lost 5 bases and J lost 4, with 15 bases in between. There are 15 residues in the CDR3. The CDR3 sequence: CASSKPPAANQPQHF. The CDR3 nucleotides read TGTGCCAGCAGTAAGCCCCCGGCAGCTAATCAGCCCCAGCATTTT.

Only a few counts were recorded for this clonotype. V and J are TRBV3-1 and TRBJ1-2; D may be TRBD1 (5 bases). Between the trimmed V and J ends, which lost 3 bases and 2 bases, there was a span of 10 bases. The CDR3 consists of 14 residues. Per germline, CDR1 LGHDT and CDR2 YNNKEL (reference sequence). The CDR3 reads CASSQGVPNYGYTF. The CDR3 nucleotides read TGTGCCAGCAGCCAGGGGGTTCCAAACTATGGCTACACCTTC.

This clonotype was picked up a small number of times. This sequence joins TRBV7-6 and TRBJ2-5, with no clear D. The germline V gene has CDR1 SGHVS and CDR2 FNYEAQ. Between the trimmed V and J ends, which lost 2 bases and 7 bases, there was a span of 11 bases. The CDR3 contains 13 residues. This CDR3 reads CASSLRDTGTQYF. DNA of the CDR3: TGTGCCAGCAGCTTAAGGGATACCGGGACCCAGTACTTC.